This record looks at one TCR beta chain sequence and its context. Its antigen is still unknown. The study reverse transcribed the entire isolated RNA, so it sequenced expressed TCRB transcripts. TCRdb's table, derived via immunoSEQ multiplex PCR, lists solely in-frame clones and lacks some. The sample comprises approximately 140,000 clones, nearly 50% of which are singletons, and under 0.5% rests with the top ten. This sample is part of a study of beta chain features in type 1 diabetes. Study outcomes and limitations: Sequencing used cDNA, and cells with high TCR expression could therefore be over-represented. Fewer junction insertions and more nucleotide deletions appeared in type 1 diabetes patients. For patients, the naive, central memory and Treg TCRB repertoires appeared more alike than for healthy donors. The influence of HLA type on TCRB rearrangement stayed undetermined.

The CDR3 has 14 amino acids. The germline V gene has CDR1 LNHDA and CDR2 SQIVND (reference sequence). The V gene lost 6 bases and the J gene lost 3 bases, with 12 bases spanning the gap. The source is a man aged 18 to 30 in good health. The V gene is TRBV19, the J gene TRBJ1-5; a possible D gene is TRBD1 (6 bases). Sequencing was carried out using Tregs from blood. CDR3 region: CASRLDRNNQPQHF. DNA for the CDR3: TGTGCCAGTAGGCTCGACAGGAACAATCAGCCCCAGCATTTT.